What follows are 32 T cell receptor beta chains derived from one specimen sequenced in a study of identical twins. TCRdb fed the 5' RACE reads into MiXCR, producing one record per CDR3 protein. The sample includes approximately 600,000 distinct CDR3 sequences, about 7.1% of them seen just once. The same data also contributed to another study, on yellow fever vaccine responses in identical twins.

Material: PBMCs. The receptors stem from a woman younger than 35 in good health.

The chain couples TRBV6-1 to TRBJ2-3, with TRBD2 matching 10 bases. Germline-derived CDR1 and CDR2 are MNHNS and SASEGT. V shed 8 bases, J shed 2 bases, and the junction held 13 bases outside the gene matches. The CDR3 extends over 17 amino acids. In DNA form, the CDR3 reads TGTGCCAGCTTCAGTAGCGGGAGGAGCAGAATCACAGATACGCAGTATTTT. Amino acid sequence: CASFSSGRSRITDTQYF.

This clonotype was observed a few times. The genes are TRBV20-1 and TRBJ2-7; 8 nucleotides line up with TRBD1. Germline CDR1 and CDR2: DFQATT and SNEGSKA (reference sequence). This CDR3 region has 15 residues. V gave up 5 bases and J gave up 5 bases; unmatched junction bases: 14. CDR3 protein: CSAPKGATGVHEQYF. CDR3 DNA sequence: TGCAGTGCTCCAAAAGGAGCGACAGGGGTACACGAGCAGTACTTC.

This clonotype was recorded many times. The chain joins TRBV28 to TRBJ2-1; D possibly corresponds to TRBD1 (6 bases). From germline, CDR1 is MDHEN and CDR2 SYDVKM. V was pared by 7 bases and J by 2 bases, with 12 bases between. This CDR3 has 14 residues. The CDR3 reads CASTSGGAYNEQFF. The DNA for the CDR3 is TGTGCCAGCACTTCTGGGGGCGCCTACAATGAGCAGTTCTTC.

This clonotype turned up a few times. The chain combines TRBV5-1 with TRBJ2-3, with 11 bases lining up with TRBD1. Germline CDR1 and CDR2: SGHRS and YFSETQ. The V gene end was trimmed by 4 bases and the J gene end by 4 bases; junction bases not matched to a gene: 5. CDR3 length: 15 amino acids. The DNA of the CDR3 is TGCGCCAGCAGCACGGGACAGGGGGTCCCAGATACGCAGTATTTT. The encoded protein is CASSTGQGVPDTQYF.

This clonotype was observed a few times. The chain recombines TRBV10-1 with TRBJ2-1; 15 nucleotides line up with TRBD2. Germline CDR1 is WNHNN and CDR2 is SYGVQD (reference sequence). V dropped 0 bases and J dropped 3; count of bases not matched to a gene: 6. CDR3 length: 19 residues. CDR3 in DNA: TGCGCCAGCAGTGAGTCGAGGGGACTAGCGGGAGGCGGCTACAATGAGCAGTTCTTC. This encodes CASSESRGLAGGGYNEQFF.

V gene TRBV7-9 combines with J gene TRBJ2-2; no clear D. This CDR3 comprises 14 residues. V dropped 0 bases and J dropped 7 bases, with 9 bases sitting between them. Germline CDR1 is SEHNR and CDR2 is FQNEAQ (reference sequence). CDR3 amino acids: CASSLAALGGELFF. DNA for the CDR3: TGTGCCAGCAGCTTAGCGGCGCTTGGCGGGGAGCTGTTTTTT. The complete variable domain, with remaining parts taken from reference TRBV7-9 and TRBJ2-2, reads DTGVSQNPRHKITKRGQNVTFRCDPISEHNRLYWYRQTLGQGPEFLTYFQNEAQLEKSRLLSDRFSAERPKGSFSTLEIQRTEQGDSAMYLCASSLAALGGELFFGEGSRLTVL.

This clonotype was found many times. In nucleotides, the CDR3 is TGTGCCAGCAGTGAAGCGGCAGGCGGTGATGAAGCTTTCTTT. Translation gives CASSEAAGGDEAFF. The genes are TRBV6-1 and TRBJ1-1, with D uncertain. Trimming stripped 0 bases from V and 7 bases from J, with 12 bases between. The CDR3 runs to 14 residues. The germline V gene has CDR1 MNHNS and CDR2 SASEGT.

There are many counts of this clonotype. The rearrangement joins TRBV13 to TRBJ2-7; 10 nucleotides match TRBD1. V shed 3 bases, J shed 5 bases, and the junction held 7 bases outside the gene matches. Germline lookup yields CDR1 PRHDT and CDR2 FYEKMQ (reference sequence). The CDR3 covers 15 residues. The CDR3 protein is CASSFRDRGIDEQYF. CDR3 nucleotides: TGTGCCAGCAGCTTCAGGGACAGGGGAATCGACGAGCAGTACTTC.

The gene calls are TRBV24-1 and TRBJ2-3; TRBD1 matches 7 bases. The V and J ends lost 4 bases and 2 bases, in that order; junction bases with no gene match: 5. There are 15 residues in the CDR3. The germline V gene encodes CDR1 KGHDR and CDR2 SFDVKD. The CDR3 spells CATSDPGQFTDTQYF. DNA of the CDR3: TGTGCCACCAGTGACCCGGGACAGTTCACAGATACGCAGTATTTT.

This sequence joins TRBV6-4 and TRBJ2-5, with 9 bases lining up with TRBD2. Unmatched junction bases numbered 12, after V lost 8 bases and J lost 5 bases. CDR1 MRHNA and CDR2 SNTAGT come from the germline V gene. The length of the CDR3 is 15 residues. The CDR3 DNA is TGTGCCAGCGGCCCGTTAGCGGGAGTGGATGAGACCCAGTACTTC. Its protein product is CASGPLAGVDETQYF.

A few counts support this clonotype. The V gene is TRBV12-3 or TRBV12-4, the J gene TRBJ1-5, with TRBD1 as a possible D gene (6 bases). The CDR3 is 15 amino acids. V lost 6 bases and J lost 1, with 13 bases in between. The CDR3 is CASRLQGGSNQPQHF. CDR3 DNA: TGTGCCAGCAGACTACAGGGTGGGAGCAATCAGCCCCAGCATTTT.

This rearrangement joins TRBV12-3 or TRBV12-4 to TRBJ2-1; 7 nucleotides align to TRBD1. This CDR3 contains 14 residues. V was pared by 6 bases and J by 9 bases, with 11 bases of the junction left unmatched. In DNA, the CDR3 is TGTGCCAGCAGGCGGAGCTCAGGGGACAGTGAGCAGTTCTTC. This sequence encodes CASRRSSGDSEQFF.

This clonotype was seen ten or more times. V and J are TRBV29-1 and TRBJ2-3; D is unclear. V lost 5 bases to trimming and J lost 7 bases, with 10 bases between them. The CDR3 length is 11 residues. Germline loops: CDR1 SQVTM, CDR2 ANQGSEA. The DNA of the CDR3 is TGCAGCGTTCCTCGGCAAAATACGCAGTATTTT. This codes for CSVPRQNTQYF.

This clonotype occurred a few times. The chain combines TRBV3-1 with TRBJ2-2; 8 positions agree with TRBD2. This CDR3 has 15 amino acids. Trimming took 1 base from V and 5 from J; bases not matched to a gene: 3. From germline, CDR1 is LGHDT and CDR2 YNNKEL (reference sequence). CDR3 nucleotide sequence: TGTGCCAGCAGCCAAGGCGGGGGGAGGACCGGGGAGCTGTTTTTT. Residues: CASSQGGGRTGELFF.

This clonotype came up many times. The gene calls are TRBV10-3 and TRBJ2-1; D perhaps matches TRBD2 (6 bases). The CDR3 length is 13 residues. The V gene lost 9 bases and the J gene lost 6 bases, with 15 bases spanning the gap. Looked up from germline, CDR1 is ENHRY and CDR2 is SYGVKD. The CDR3 spells CAIQTGAFNEQFF. The DNA for the CDR3 is TGTGCCATTCAAACGGGAGCTTTCAATGAGCAGTTCTTC.

The V call is TRBV12-3 or TRBV12-4, the J call TRBJ2-3, with TRBD2 matching over 13 bases. The V segment lost 11 bases and the J segment 0 bases; nucleotides outside the gene matches: 14. There are 18 residues in the CDR3. Here the CDR3 reads CAFCFTSGRAGSTDTQYF. For the CDR3, the DNA is TGTGCCTTCTGTTTCACTAGCGGGAGGGCCGGGAGCACAGATACGCAGTATTTT.

The chain joins TRBV20-1 to TRBJ1-1; no reliable D call. Germline V gene sequence: CDR1 DFQATT, CDR2 SNEGSKA (reference sequence). CDR3 size: 12 residues. V lost 3 bases and J 4 bases, leaving 9 bases between the germline ends. CDR3 loop: CSASTVATEAFF. CDR3 nucleotide sequence: TGCAGTGCTAGTACGGTAGCCACTGAAGCTTTCTTT.

This chain connects TRBV10-2 to TRBJ1-6; possibly TRBD1 for D (6 bases). This CDR3 comprises 15 residues. Between the trimmed V and J ends, which lost 7 bases and 2 bases, there was a span of 12 bases. Germline loops: CDR1 WSHSY, CDR2 SAAADI. The CDR3: CASTPRGTYNSPLHF. The CDR3, as DNA: TGCGCCAGCACCCCCAGGGGTACCTATAATTCACCCCTCCACTTT.

In its sample, this clonotype was seen many times. The gene calls are TRBV5-1 and TRBJ1-5; D is undetermined. V lost 5 bases and J lost 3, with 12 bases in between. CDR1 and CDR2 from the germline V gene are SGHRS and YFSETQ. The CDR3 covers 14 residues. For the CDR3, the DNA is TGCGCCAGCAGTCTCGACGGAAACAATCAGCCCCAGCATTTT. It translates to CASSLDGNNQPQHF.

The chain has TRBV21-1 and TRBJ2-7; TRBD2 reflects the table's D call only, with no check against the DNA. TRBV21-1 is designated a pseudogene. The CDR3 totals 16 residues. As DNA, the CDR3 is TGTGCCAGCAGTAAAAGTGTCGGGACTCACTCCTACGAGCAGTACTTC. This sequence encodes CASSKSVGTHSYEQYF.

The chain recombines TRBV11-2 with TRBJ1-2; TRBD1 matches 7 bases. CDR1 is SGHAT and CDR2 is FQNNGV in the germline V gene. J was trimmed by 5 bases and V by 1 base; bases with no gene match: 4. The CDR3 length is 14 residues. The CDR3 region is CASSLGQGYYGYTF. For the CDR3, the DNA is TGTGCCAGCAGCTTAGGACAGGGATATTATGGCTACACCTTC.

Ten or more counts support this clonotype. This chain connects TRBV12-3 or TRBV12-4 to TRBJ2-5, with 8 bases matching TRBD1. This CDR3 has 13 residues. Trimming cost V 5 bases and J 3 bases; bases outside gene matches: 2. The CDR3 region is CASSVTGEETQYF. In DNA form, the CDR3 reads TGTGCCAGCAGTGTGACAGGGGAAGAGACCCAGTACTTC.

A few counts support this clonotype. This chain joins TRBV4-1 and TRBJ1-6; D gene unclear. This CDR3 is built from 17 residues. Per germline, CDR1 MGHRA and CDR2 YSYEKL. The V end lost 3 bases, the J end lost 0 bases, and 12 bases lay between the germline ends. As DNA, the CDR3 is TGCGCCAGCAGCCAGATAGACTGGAGCTCCTATAATTCACCCCTCCACTTT. This encodes CASSQIDWSSYNSPLHF.

The J gene is TRBJ2-1, the V gene TRBV18, with 12 nucleotides matching TRBD2. The CDR3 runs 16 residues. Germline-derived CDR1 and CDR2 are KGHSH and LQKENI. V shed 5 bases and J 8 bases; nucleotides not matched to a gene: 10. This CDR3 is CASSLTRTSGTDEQFF. The CDR3 DNA reads TGTGCCAGCTCATTGACCAGGACTAGCGGGACAGATGAGCAGTTCTTC.

This clonotype was seen a handful of times. The genes are TRBV3-1 and TRBJ1-1; 7 bases match TRBD1. The CDR3 is 17 amino acids. Germline V CDR1 and CDR2: LGHDT, YNNKEL (reference sequence). Unmatched junction bases numbered 14, after V lost 2 bases and J lost 5 bases. CDR3 in DNA: TGTGCCAGCAGCCAACACTCTTACAGGGGTCCGTTTACTGAAGCTTTCTTT. It specifies CASSQHSYRGPFTEAFF.

This clonotype came up many times. The rearrangement uses TRBV28 and TRBJ2-3; TRBD1 matches 10 bases. Germline CDR1 and CDR2: MDHEN and SYDVKM. The CDR3 has 14 amino acids. Trimming at V came to 3 bases and at J to 6 bases, leaving 3 bases not matched to a gene. CDR3 in DNA: TGTGCCAGCAGTTTGCGACAGGGGGCTGATACGCAGTATTTT. Translating gives CASSLRQGADTQYF.

On this clonotype: The junction shows a germline mismatch at one end, possibly a read error. The CDR3 is CASRHSSGEVDTQYF. The CDR3 nucleotides read TGTGCCAGCCGCCACTCTTCAGGGGAGGTAGATACGCAGTATTTT. This chain connects TRBV3-1 to TRBJ2-3; D tentatively reads TRBD1 or TRBD2 (6 bases each). This CDR3 is 15 amino acids long. The germline gives CDR1 LGHDT, CDR2 YNNKEL (reference sequence).

V is TRBV20-1 and J is TRBJ2-2; 7 bases line up with TRBD2. The CDR3 is 15 amino acids. Germline values: CDR1 DFQATT, CDR2 SNEGSKA (reference sequence). V lost 2 bases and J lost 5; bases outside the gene matches: 8. The CDR3: CSARLGGRSTGELFF. In DNA form, the CDR3 reads TGCAGTGCTAGATTGGGCGGGAGAAGTACCGGGGAGCTGTTTTTT.

This clonotype occurred a few times. The chain employs TRBV29-1 and TRBJ2-7; 7 bases are shared with TRBD2. The CDR3 runs 15 residues. V was pared by 2 bases and J by 0 bases, with 7 bases of the junction left unmatched. Germline V CDR1 and CDR2: SQVTM, ANQGSEA. The CDR3, as DNA: TGCAGCGTTGAATTAGCGGAGCGGGGCTCCTACGAGCAGTACTTC. Translation: CSVELAERGSYEQYF.

This clonotype was seen a handful of times. The CDR3 sequence is CASSLLASGGDEQFF. The CDR3, as DNA: TGTGCCAGCAGTTTATTGGCTAGCGGGGGAGATGAGCAGTTCTTC. This rearrangement joins TRBV12-3 or TRBV12-4 to TRBJ2-1, with 10 bases aligning to TRBD2. The CDR3 length is 15 residues. Germline trimming cut 2 bases from V and 8 bases from J; bases unmatched to any gene: 6.

The chain recombines TRBV5-1 with TRBJ2-2, with D uncertain. The V gene's germline CDR1 is SGHRS and CDR2 YFSETQ. Trimming took off 2 bases at V and 4 bases at J, with 9 bases between the two ends. CDR3 size: 14 residues. CDR3 sequence: CASSFDFSTGELFF. The CDR3 coding sequence is TGCGCCAGCAGCTTCGACTTTTCCACCGGGGAGCTGTTTTTT. Supplemented by reference TRBV5-1 and TRBJ2-2, the full variable domain reads KAGVTQTPRYLIKTRGQQVTLSCSPISGHRSVSWYQQTPGQGLQFLFEYFSETQRNKGNFPGRFSGRQFSNSRSEMNVSTLELGDSALYLCASSFDFSTGELFFGEGSRLTVL.

This clonotype came up a few times. The chain couples TRBV12-3 or TRBV12-4 to TRBJ2-2; TRBD1 matches 8 bases. The CDR3 is 17 residues long. Trimming at V came to 3 bases and at J to 1 base, leaving 7 bases not matched to a gene. CDR3 protein: CASSFHAGTGNTGELFF. In nucleotides, the CDR3 is TGTGCCAGCAGTTTCCATGCGGGGACAGGGAACACCGGGGAGCTGTTTTTT.